This T cell receptor beta chain was captured by sequencing in a study of blood T cell repertoires in COVID-19. Source study methods: Reference gene primer amplification gave estimated nucleated cell counts. Only in-frame clones appear in the TCRdb table, and some are missing; sequencing was by immunoSEQ multiplex PCR. The V and J calls and clone size are taken from that table; D and trimming were inferred from the DNA. The sample records over 200,000 clones, roughly 89% being singletons. Cohort assignment relied on participant-reported clinical history. Exposed participants came across a COVID-19 case within 2 weeks before study entry. CDR1 and CDR2 (germline): SQVTM, ANQGSEA. The CDR3 has 13 residues. The ends were cut back, 4 bases at V and 3 bases at J, with 13 bases in the middle.

J is TRBJ2-7 and V is TRBV29-1; perhaps TRBD1 as D (5 bases). The receptor comes from a man aged 30 to 39 who had been exposed to COVID-19. Sequences were obtained from PBMCs or T cells enriched from blood (not recorded which). CDR3 protein: CSVGTGPIYEQYF. For the CDR3, the DNA is TGCAGCGTTGGAACAGGCCCCATCTACGAGCAGTACTTC.